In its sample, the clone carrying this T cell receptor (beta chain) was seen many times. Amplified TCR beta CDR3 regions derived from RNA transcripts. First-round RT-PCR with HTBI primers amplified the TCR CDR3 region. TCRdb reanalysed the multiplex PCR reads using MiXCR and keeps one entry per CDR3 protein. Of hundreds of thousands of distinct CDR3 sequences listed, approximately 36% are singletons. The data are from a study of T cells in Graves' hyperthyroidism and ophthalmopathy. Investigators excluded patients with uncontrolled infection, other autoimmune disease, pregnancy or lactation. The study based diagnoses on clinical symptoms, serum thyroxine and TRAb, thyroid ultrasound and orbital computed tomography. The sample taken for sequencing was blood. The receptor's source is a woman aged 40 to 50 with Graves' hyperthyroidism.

Here the CDR3 DNA reads TGTGCCATCAGTGAGGAAGCAGACGCTTATGGCTACACCTTC. Translated: CAISEEADAYGYTF. The V and J genes are TRBV10-3 and TRBJ1-2; the D is unclear. Trimming pared 2 bases from V and 5 bases from J, leaving 12 bases between. The CDR3 covers 14 residues. CDR1 is ENHRY, CDR2 SYGVKD, per germline.